This T cell receptor beta chain was retrieved from a study of blood T cell repertoires in COVID-19. Study information: Acute-phase and convalescent COVID-19 samples originated in the United States, Italy and Spain.

CDR3 length: 16 amino acids. CDR1 is SGHRS and CDR2 is YFSETQ in the germline V gene. Trimming took 4 bases from V and 3 from J; bases not matched to a gene: 12. The table came from immunoSEQ multiplex PCR; TCRdb's copy has only in-frame clones and leaves some out. Of 200,000 to 300,000 clones in the sample, approximately 91% were seen once. Source material: peripheral blood. The chain joins TRBV5-1 to TRBJ1-1; TRBD1 aligns across 7 bases. This TCR was sampled from a man aged 25 to 45 with COVID-19, enrolled during active disease. The CDR3 DNA reads as TGCGCCAGCAGCGGGGGTGGGACAGATAAGGACACTGAAGCTTTCTTT. Protein product: CASSGGGTDKDTEAFF. Using reference TRBV5-1 and TRBJ1-1 for the parts outside the CDR3, the full variable domain is KAGVTQTPRYLIKTRGQQVTLSCSPISGHRSVSWYQQTPGQGLQFLFEYFSETQRNKGNFPGRFSGRQFSNSRSEMNVSTLELGDSALYLCASSGGGTDKDTEAFFGQGTRLTVV.